This T cell receptor beta chain was sequenced in a study of blood T cell repertoires in COVID-19. Overall study: Sample material is recorded as cDNA or gDNA derived from T cells, B-cell-depleted T cells, or PBMCs.

Clinical history as reported by participants underpinned cohort assignment. Per the authors' pipeline: Nucleated cell number was recorded as an estimate derived from reference gene primer amplification. Repertoires were generated with immunoSEQ multiplex PCR, while TCRdb's copy carries only in-frame clones and drops some. V, J and clone size are taken as reported in that table, and D and trimming were inferred from the DNA itself. The table has a few hundred thousand clones, 80% to 90% seen once; the top ten hold under 11%. Losses at the gene ends were 8 bases for V and 4 bases for J; bases not matched to a gene: 3. Looked up from germline, CDR1 is KGHDR and CDR2 is SFDVKD. The CDR3 contains 12 residues. There are a few counts of this clone.

The chain recombines TRBV24-1 with TRBJ1-1; 7 bases map to TRBD1. The clonotype comes from a woman under 30 who had recovered from COVID-19. The sample taken for sequencing was PBMCs or T cells enriched from blood (not recorded which). The CDR3 spells CATTGGATEAFF. In DNA form, the CDR3 reads TGTGCCACCACAGGGGGTGCCACTGAAGCTTTCTTT.